This T cell receptor (beta chain) was observed in a study of vaccination effects on CD4 cells after COVID-19. Study background: Vaccine administered to participants consisted of two doses of either BNT162b2 or mRNA-1273.

Study-level results: The study found marked clonal contraction of infection- and vaccine-induced clones late after vaccination. The vaccine-induced clones of healthy vaccinees included only 1 of 255 that cross-reacted with common cold coronaviruses.

A word on this clone: Its antigen is not identified.

Peptide-pool stimulation followed by sequencing identified expanded antigen-specific CD4+ clonotypes in the ViraFEST assay. Once cultured for roughly 10 days, the cells underwent separation to obtain CD4+ T cells. Absence of prior SARS-CoV-2 infection characterized the vaccine recipients, who showed negative nucleocapsid antibodies. About 2.1 million PBMC were placed in each well, which was supplemented with approximately 10 IU/ml IL-2 and about 10 ug/ml peptides. Some clones are missing from TCRdb's copy, which holds only in-frame ones; the method was immunoSEQ multiplex PCR. Of tens of thousands of clones listed, around 81% are singletons. The sample consisted of CD4+ T cells from PBMCs cultured with SARS-CoV-2 spike peptides, taken before COVID-19 vaccination. This TCR derives from a human donor who received a COVID-19 vaccine.

The CDR3 protein is CASSRQFSTDTQYF. The CDR3, as DNA: TGTGCCAGCAGCCGACAGTTTAGCACAGATACGCAGTATTTT. The J gene is TRBJ2-3, the V gene TRBV7-9; D is perhaps TRBD1 (5 bases). This CDR3 region has 14 residues. V lost 5 bases and J lost 0, with 9 bases in between. From germline, CDR1 is SEHNR and CDR2 FQNEAQ (reference sequence).